This TCR beta chain was obtained from a study of type 1 and type 2 diabetes patients. As for the study in general: T cells were magnetically sorted from PBMCs as CD4+ or CD8+ subsets.

PCR was run on genomic DNA. Multiplex PCR with 30 forward and 13 reverse primers amplified the TCR beta CDR3. TCRdb re-called the multiplex PCR reads with MiXCR, one entry per CDR3 protein. The table includes 250,000 or so distinct CDR3 sequences, around 47% detected once. CDR1 is MNHEY and CDR2 is SMNVEV in the germline V gene (reference sequence). The CDR3 has 15 residues. Trimming cost V 5 bases and J 0 bases, with 8 bases left between them. Sequenced input: peripheral blood mononuclear cells (PBMCs). The origin of this receptor is a man in his late teens or twenties with type 2 diabetes. This chain uses TRBV27 with TRBJ1-6; D unresolved. CDR3 residues: CASSVVSSYNSPLHF. The CDR3 DNA reads TGTGCCAGCAGTGTGGTGAGCTCCTATAATTCACCCCTCCACTTT.